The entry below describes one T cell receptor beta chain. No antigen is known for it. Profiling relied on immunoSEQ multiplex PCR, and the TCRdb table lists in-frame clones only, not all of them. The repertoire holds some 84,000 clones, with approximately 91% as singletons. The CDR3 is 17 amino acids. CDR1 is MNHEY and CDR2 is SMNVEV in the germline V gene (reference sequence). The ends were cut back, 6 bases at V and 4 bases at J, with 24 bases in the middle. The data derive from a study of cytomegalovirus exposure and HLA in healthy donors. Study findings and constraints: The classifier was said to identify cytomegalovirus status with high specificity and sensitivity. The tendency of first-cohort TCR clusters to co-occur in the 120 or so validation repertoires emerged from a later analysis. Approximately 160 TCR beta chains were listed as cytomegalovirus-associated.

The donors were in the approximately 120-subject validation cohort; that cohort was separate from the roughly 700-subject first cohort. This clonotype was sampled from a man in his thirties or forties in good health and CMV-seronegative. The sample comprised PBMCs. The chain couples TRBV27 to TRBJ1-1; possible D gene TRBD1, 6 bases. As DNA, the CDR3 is TGTGCCAGCAGCCAATTAATGACAGGACGTGGGAGCACTGAAGCTTTCTTT. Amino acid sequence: CASSQLMTGRGSTEAFF.